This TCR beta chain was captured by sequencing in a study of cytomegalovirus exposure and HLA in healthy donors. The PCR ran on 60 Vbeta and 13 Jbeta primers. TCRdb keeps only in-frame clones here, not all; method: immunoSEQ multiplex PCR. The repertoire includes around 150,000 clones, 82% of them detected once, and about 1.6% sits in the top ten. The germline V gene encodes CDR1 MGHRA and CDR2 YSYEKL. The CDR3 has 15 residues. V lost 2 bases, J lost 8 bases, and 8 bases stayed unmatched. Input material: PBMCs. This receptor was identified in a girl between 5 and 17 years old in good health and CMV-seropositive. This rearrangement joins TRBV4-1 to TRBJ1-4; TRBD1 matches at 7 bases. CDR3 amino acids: CASSQTGTAQEKLFF. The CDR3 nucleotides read TGCGCCAGCAGCCAAACCGGGACAGCGCAGGAAAAACTGTTTTTT.